The next 2 T cell receptor beta chains were all read from a single sample in a study of CD8 T cells in Susac syndrome. It was with random hexamers that roughly 0.45 to 1 ug RNA was reverse transcribed. MiXCR, applied by TCRdb to the immunoSEQ multiplex PCR reads, yields one record per CDR3 protein. The sample has about 210,000 distinct CDR3 sequences, 80% to 95% seen once. The sequenced sample was CD4+ T cells from PBMCs. Receptors were obtained from a human donor in good health.

The chain joins TRBV3-1 to TRBJ2-2; a possible D gene is TRBD2 (5 bases). The CDR3 covers 15 residues. Germline CDR1 and CDR2: LGHDT and YNNKEL (reference sequence). V lost 1 base, J lost 2 bases, and 8 bases lay in between. CDR3 coding DNA: TGTGCCAGCAGCCAAGGGACTGGCAACACCGGGGAGCTGTTTTTT. It translates to CASSQGTGNTGELFF. The full variable domain, completed using reference TRBV3-1 and TRBJ2-2, is DTAVSQTPKYLVTQMGNDKSIKCEQNLGHDTMYWYKQDSKKFLKIMFSYNNKELIINETVPNRFSPKSPDKAHLNLHINSLELGDSAVYFCASSQGTGNTGELFFGEGSRLTVL.

The chain links TRBV29-1 to TRBJ2-5; D is possibly TRBD1 or TRBD2 (5 bases each). The germline V and J ends were trimmed by 7 bases and 5 bases, with 17 bases remaining between them. In germline, CDR1 is SQVTM, CDR2 ANQGSEA. The CDR3 contains 13 residues. The CDR3 sequence is CSARDGPGETQYF. The DNA of the CDR3 is TGCAGCGCCCGGGACGGCCCGGGGGAGACCCAGTACTTC.